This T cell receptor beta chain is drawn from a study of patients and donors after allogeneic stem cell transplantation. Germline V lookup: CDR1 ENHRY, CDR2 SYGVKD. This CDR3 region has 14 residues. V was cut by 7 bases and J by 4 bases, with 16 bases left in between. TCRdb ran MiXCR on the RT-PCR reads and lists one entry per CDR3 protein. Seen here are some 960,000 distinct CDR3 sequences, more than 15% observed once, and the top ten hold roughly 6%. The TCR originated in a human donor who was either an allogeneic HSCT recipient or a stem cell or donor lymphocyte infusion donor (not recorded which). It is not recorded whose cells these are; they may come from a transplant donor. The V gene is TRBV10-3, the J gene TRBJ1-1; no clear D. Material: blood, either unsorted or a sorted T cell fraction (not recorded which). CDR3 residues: CAIKDLDTTTEAFF. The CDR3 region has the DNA TGTGCCATCAAAGATCTAGACACAACCACTGAAGCTTTCTTT.